The 2 T cell receptor beta chains below were found in one sample sequenced in a study of early T cells in non-severe SARS-CoV-2 infection. TCRdb re-derived calls from the 5' RACE reads in MiXCR, one entry per CDR3 protein. This table holds 98,000 or so distinct CDR3 sequences, around 10% found once. Sequenced input: whole blood. The receptors were sampled from an adult who was a healthcare worker with PCR-confirmed SARS-CoV-2 infection or an uninfected control (not recorded which).

This clonotype was recorded many times. The CDR3, as DNA: TGTGCCAGCAGCCCCCGCAGACAGGGCCTTAACTATGGCTACACCTTC. Translation: CASSPRRQGLNYGYTF. The chain uses TRBV5-6 and TRBJ1-2; 7 bases align to TRBD1. Trimming removed 4 bases from V and 1 base from J; junction bases left unmatched: 10. The germline V gene has CDR1 SGHDT and CDR2 YYEEEE. This CDR3 spans 16 amino acids. The whole variable domain, remainder taken from reference TRBV5-6 and TRBJ1-2, is DAGVTQSPTHLIKTRGQQVTLRCSPKSGHDTVSWYQQALGQGPQFIFQYYEEEERQRGNFPDRFSGHQFPNYSSELNVNALLLGDSALYLCASSPRRQGLNYGYTFGSGTRLTVV.

This clonotype was found many times. The V and J genes are TRBV10-1 and TRBJ2-2, with D perhaps given as TRBD1 or TRBD2 (6 bases each). Trimming removed 6 bases from V and 4 bases from J, with 15 bases in between. Germline CDR1 and CDR2: WNHNN and SYGVQD (reference sequence). This CDR3 has 15 amino acids. The CDR3 region has the DNA TGCGCCAGCAGCCCCGGGGGCAGGTCCACCGGGGAGCTGTTTTTT. Translation: CASSPGGRSTGELFF.